This TCR beta chain emerged from a study of blood T cell repertoires in COVID-19. Study details: Sites in the United States, Italy and Spain provided acute and convalescent COVID-19 samples. PBMCs, B-cell-depleted T cells, or T cells were the source of the cDNA or gDNA that made up the material.

Germline CDR1 is SGHTA and CDR2 is FQGNSA. J lost 15 bases, V lost 8 bases, and 13 bases had no gene match. This CDR3 has 13 amino acids. Original methodology: Amplified reference gene primers provided the basis for estimating nucleated cell counts. Using immunoSEQ multiplex PCR, the repertoire was profiled, and TCRdb retains in-frame clones only, with some absent. Clone size and the V and J calls come from that table; the DNA yielded D and trimming. The sample records about 250,000 clones, 80% to 85% being singletons. Recovered Cohort 3 donors showed two negative PCRs, clearance, or symptom resolution.

The sequenced material came from PBMCs or T cells enriched from blood (not recorded which). This clonotype originated in a man between 45 and 60 years old who had recovered from COVID-19. The V call is TRBV7-2, the J call TRBJ2-4, with 10 bases matching TRBD2. Here the CDR3 DNA reads TGTGCCAGCGGCACTAGCGGGAAGCCCTTTCTGTACTTC. It encodes CASGTSGKPFLYF.